This T cell receptor (beta chain) is from a study of Ad26.COV2.S vaccination and SARS-CoV-2 variants. Clones were read by immunoSEQ multiplex PCR, and TCRdb kept only the in-frame ones, dropping some. The repertoire consists of 43,000 or so clones, with roughly 84% occurring once and the leading ten covering roughly 45%. Study observations and caveats: Researchers cautioned that TCR breadth and depth analyses may have underestimated total T cell responses. Once vaccination had occurred, spike-specific CD8+ and CD4+ T cell responses reportedly showed substantial breadth. Vaccine recipients showed a spike-specific TCR breadth that was higher than in placebo recipients. Those who received vaccine or placebo ended up with similar non-spike TCR breadth.

In the case of this clone: Antigen specificity is unknown.

Trimming left V 3 bases short and J 2 bases short, with 15 bases between. Germline lookup yields CDR1 MGHRA and CDR2 YSYEKL. CDR3 length equals 16 residues. Sequenced here: peripheral blood, sampled after recovery from COVID-19. The origin of this receptor is a human donor who had recovered from COVID-19. The gene calls are TRBV4-1 and TRBJ2-3; D gene ambiguous. The CDR3 loop is CASSHWRGPHTDTQYF. The CDR3 DNA reads as TGCGCCAGCAGCCATTGGAGAGGCCCCCACACAGATACGCAGTATTTT.